The clone carrying this TCR beta chain was detected a few times. Its antigen is not known. The data derive from a study of cytomegalovirus exposure and HLA in healthy donors. Amplification used 60 Vbeta primers and 13 Jbeta primers. Profiled with immunoSEQ multiplex PCR; TCRdb holds only in-frame clones, not every one. The sample yields roughly 190,000 clones, over 80% seen once. Study-level findings and limits: Reported performance of the classifier showed diagnosis of cytomegalovirus status with high specificity and sensitivity.

This TCR derives from a woman aged 50 to 60 in good health and CMV-seropositive. Sequencing input: PBMCs.

The CDR3, as DNA: TGTGCCAGCAGAAGAGCCGGGGATAGCAATCAGCCCCAGCATTTT. This codes for CASRRAGDSNQPQHF. The V gene is TRBV28, the J gene TRBJ1-5, with D unclear. The CDR3 is made up of 15 amino acids. V was cut by 6 bases and J by 0 bases, with 12 bases left in between. The germline gives CDR1 MDHEN, CDR2 SYDVKM.